The clone carrying this T cell receptor (beta chain) turned up a few times. Its antigen is currently unknown. This sample is part of a study of cytomegalovirus exposure and HLA in healthy donors. Per the germline V gene, CDR1 is SEHNR and CDR2 is FQNEAQ (reference sequence). The trim removed 3 bases at V and 5 bases at J, leaving 7 bases unmatched. CDR3 length: 15 residues. Overall study results and limits: Despite most TCR sequences being rare, some public TCRs occurred in many donors. In a later analysis, about 17,000 TCR beta sequences were associated with HLA alleles at 0.05 false discovery rate.

The PCR employed 60 Vbeta primers together with 13 Jbeta primers. Data came from immunoSEQ multiplex PCR; TCRdb stores just in-frame clones and leaves some out. The profile shows around 150,000 clones, about 65% of them singletons. The chain carries TRBV7-9 and TRBJ2-7; 10 bases are shared with TRBD1. The receptor comes from a man in his forties or fifties in good health and CMV-seropositive. The specimen sequenced was PBMCs. This chain's CDR3 is CASSFSWDRGHEQYF. For the CDR3, the DNA is TGTGCCAGCAGCTTTTCCTGGGACAGGGGTCACGAGCAGTACTTC.